The following is a T cell receptor beta chain sequence with its context. Its antigen remains unknown. A much larger clonotype is one base distant, so this may be a read error. Amplification of TCR beta CDR3 regions was performed using RNA transcripts as template. The primer set for the first-round RT-PCR of the TCR CDR3 was HTBI. TCRdb called the multiplex PCR reads again in MiXCR, with one record for every CDR3 protein. The table records some 420,000 distinct CDR3 sequences, roughly 13% of them present only once. The length of the CDR3 is 13 residues. Germline V lookup: CDR1 LGHDT, CDR2 YNNKEL (reference sequence). Trimming took off 2 bases at V and 9 bases at J, with 13 bases between the two ends. This sample stems from a study of T cells in Graves' hyperthyroidism and ophthalmopathy. Lactation, pregnancy, other autoimmune disease or uncontrolled infection led to exclusion of patients. General study points: In blood, most of the thyroid clonotypes expanded above 0.001 were also present.

Sequenced input: blood. The clonotype was recovered from a woman between 18 and 30 years old with Graves' hyperthyroidism. The chain couples TRBV3-1 to TRBJ1-1; D call uncertain. Here the CDR3 reads CASSQPESSQAFF. DNA for the CDR3: TGTGCCAGCAGCCAACCAGAAAGCAGTCAAGCTTTCTTT.